The entry that follows covers one TCR beta chain sequence. The antigen is undetermined. This entry belongs to a study of cytomegalovirus exposure and HLA in healthy donors. Regarding the study as a whole: A few chains tied to CMV proved CMV antigen-specific in vitro. Likely technical artifact: a cluster of highly shared sequence variants. Using a false discovery rate of 0.05, a later analysis showed that fewer than 20,000 TCR beta sequences were associated with HLA alleles.

The PCR used 60 Vbeta and 13 Jbeta primers. Study processing details: Later reanalysis found 70 million to 95 million unique TCR beta chains, 10 million to 12 million of them shared. The repertoire was sequenced with immunoSEQ multiplex PCR; TCRdb's copy has only in-frame clones and lacks some. The D gene and trimming were derived from the DNA, and the V and J assignments and clone size from that table. Of 200,000 to 250,000 clones in the sample, around 64% were seen once. Looked up from germline, CDR1 is SGDLS and CDR2 is YYNGEE. The V gene lost 3 bases and the J gene lost 4 bases, with 9 bases spanning the gap. This CDR3 has 13 residues.

The V gene is TRBV9, the J gene TRBJ2-3; D unclear. The sequence came from a man aged 35 to 55 in good health and CMV-seropositive. Sample: PBMCs. The CDR3 region is CASSGLAPDTQYF. The CDR3 DNA follows: TGTGCCAGCAGCGGATTAGCCCCAGATACGCAGTATTTT.